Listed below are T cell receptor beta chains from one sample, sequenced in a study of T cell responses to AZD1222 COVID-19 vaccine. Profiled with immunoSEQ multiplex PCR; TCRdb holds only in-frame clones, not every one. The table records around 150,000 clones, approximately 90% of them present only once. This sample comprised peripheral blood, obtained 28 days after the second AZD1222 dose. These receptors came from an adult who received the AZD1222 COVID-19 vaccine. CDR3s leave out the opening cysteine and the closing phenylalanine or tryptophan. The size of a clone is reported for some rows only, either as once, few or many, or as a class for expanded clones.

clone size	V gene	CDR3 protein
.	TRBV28	ASSPPAQNTWYNEQF
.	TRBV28	ASALPDRTGGPDTQY
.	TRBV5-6	ASSLANGRSYNEQF
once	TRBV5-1	ASSLGWGNTEAF
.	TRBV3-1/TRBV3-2	ASSHSRRASSTDTQY
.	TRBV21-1	ASSKGTSGQPQH
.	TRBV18	ASSHTDTQY
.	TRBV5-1	ASLPEAVADTEAF
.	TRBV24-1	ATSPSGGLELF
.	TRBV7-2	ASSDNRVSVYNEQF
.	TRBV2	ASSAGAGGIYGYT
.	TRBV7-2	ASSLEPGGDINEQF
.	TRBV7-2	ASSLERDTQY
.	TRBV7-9	ASSAPRGDSSYEQY
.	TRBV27	ATMPHRVSTDTQY
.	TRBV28	ASNLRDRRYST
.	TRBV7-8	ASTIRDRGGEQY
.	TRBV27	ASSLRLRYEQY
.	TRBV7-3	ASSFLAGVETQY
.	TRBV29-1	SVVVGPGELF
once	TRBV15	ATSREPTGGKETQY
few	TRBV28	ASSPGFAGYEQY
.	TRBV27	ASSLHSGGTEAF
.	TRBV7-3	ASSPDRAETQY
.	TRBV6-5	ASSRVRTGELF
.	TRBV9	ASSAGVNSNQPQH
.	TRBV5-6	ASSLTLLGNTIY
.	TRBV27	ASSSRGPLSNQPQH
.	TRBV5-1	ASSVGPEHEKLF
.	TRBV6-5	ASSYGVGTAEAF
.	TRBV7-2	ASSLVFGAANTEAF
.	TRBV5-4	ASSLDTAKDSPLH
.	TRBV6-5	ASSYGQGSTEAF
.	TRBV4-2	ASSQAHIGELF
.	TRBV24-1	ATSPGAPANYGYT
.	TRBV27	ASSLPPRDRSSYEQY
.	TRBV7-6	ASSLGGRILEAYNSPLH
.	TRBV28	ASSIHRGLGYT
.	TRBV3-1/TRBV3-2	ASSQEGGRGYEQY
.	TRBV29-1	SVVWDKHREGYNEQF
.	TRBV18	ASTEGQGAWPQH
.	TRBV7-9	ASSLLMGVSSYT
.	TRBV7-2	ASSSSGTAVETQY
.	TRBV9	ASSVRDVGNTIY
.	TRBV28	ASSLAVSGNTIY
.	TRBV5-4	ASSIQGPLTEAF
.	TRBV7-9	ASSTSGSFDEQY
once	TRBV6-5	ASSPGLLNYGYT
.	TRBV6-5	ASSPATGELF
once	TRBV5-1	ASSLLIQGAGTGELF
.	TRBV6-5	ASSITGGYEQY
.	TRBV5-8	ASSLKGRDEQY
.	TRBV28	ASIKWGGGYNEQF
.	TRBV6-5	ASSVQLEKLF
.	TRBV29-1	SVWVNTEAF
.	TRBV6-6	ASSLKGDATPLH
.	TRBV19	ASSTQGNQPQH
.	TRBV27	ASSLGPGGFYNEQF
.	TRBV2	ASSETRVLYGYT
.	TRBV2	ASMDVSYNEQF